Listed below are T cell receptor beta chains from one sample, sequenced in a study of shared clonotypes between healthy human individuals. Sequencing used immunoSEQ multiplex PCR; TCRdb keeps in-frame clones, though not all of them. The data show 950,000 to 1,200,000 clones, approximately 80% seen once. Sequenced input: memory CD4+ T cells from PBMCs. The receptors were gathered from a man between 18 and 35 years old in good health. Some clones in this sample may be carry-over from other donors' samples. The CDR3 runs from the conserved cysteine through the conserved F or W. The D gene is left open where the match is weak. Size is omitted from some rows. Given values are once, few, many or a class for expanded clones.

CDR3nt: TGTGCCAGCAGCTTTATAAGACGCAATGAGCAGTTCTTC
CDR3aa: CASSFIRRNEQFF
abundance: NA
j_gene: TRBJ2-1
d_gene: NA
len: 13
v_gene: TRBV11-2

CDR3nt: TGTGCCTGGAGTGCTGGTCCTGGGCAGCCCCAGCATTTT
CDR3aa: CAWSAGPGQPQHF
abundance: many
j_gene: TRBJ1-5
d_gene: NA
len: 13
v_gene: TRBV30

CDR3nt: TGTGCCAGCAGTGAACGAGGACAGTATCAGCCCCAGCATTTT
CDR3aa: CASSERGQYQPQHF
abundance: NA
j_gene: TRBJ1-5
d_gene: NA
len: 14
v_gene: TRBV6-1

CDR3nt: TGTGCCAGCAGTGACTCAATCGGCGGGAGCGGAAGTATAGCCAAAAACATTCAGTACTTC
CDR3aa: CASSDSIGGSGSIAKNIQYF
abundance: NA
j_gene: TRBJ2-4
d_gene: TRBD2
len: 20
v_gene: TRBV6-4

CDR3nt: TGTGCCAGCAGCTTAGAAGCAGGCGAGCAGTACTTC
CDR3aa: CASSLEAGEQYF
abundance: NA
j_gene: TRBJ2-7
d_gene: NA
len: 12
v_gene: TRBV7-9

CDR3nt: TGTGCCAGCAGCCAAGATCGGATCGGTGGCGGGAGGCTCTACACCGGGGAGCTGTTTTTT
CDR3aa: CASSQDRIGGGRLYTGELFF
abundance: NA
j_gene: TRBJ2-2
d_gene: TRBD2
len: 20
v_gene: TRBV4-2

CDR3nt: TGTGCCTGGAGGGGACAGGGGGCTGTTGGGACCCAGTACTTC
CDR3aa: CAWRGQGAVGTQYF
abundance: few
j_gene: TRBJ2-5
d_gene: TRBD1
len: 14
v_gene: TRBV30

CDR3nt: TGTGCCAGCTCAGACCAGACAGGGGGCGTGAGGAAAGAGCAGTACTTC
CDR3aa: CASSDQTGGVRKEQYF
abundance: NA
j_gene: TRBJ2-7
d_gene: TRBD1
len: 16
v_gene: TRBV18

CDR3nt: TGTGCCAGCAGCTTAGAGGCCCGCCCGGCCGAGCAGTACTTC
CDR3aa: CASSLEARPAEQYF
abundance: NA
j_gene: TRBJ2-7
d_gene: NA
len: 14
v_gene: TRBV7-8

CDR3nt: TGTGCCAGCAGCGTAGAAGGGGTGATGCGTGGAAACACCATATATTTT
CDR3aa: CASSVEGVMRGNTIYF
abundance: once
j_gene: TRBJ1-3
d_gene: NA
len: 16
v_gene: TRBV9

CDR3nt: TGTGCCACCAGTTATATGCCGGGGGGCCATTACGAGCAGTACTTC
CDR3aa: CATSYMPGGHYEQYF
abundance: NA
j_gene: TRBJ2-7
d_gene: NA
len: 15
v_gene: TRBV15

CDR3nt: TGTGCCAGCAGCTTAGCCCGGGGGACCTACGAGCAGTACTTC
CDR3aa: CASSLARGTYEQYF
abundance: once
j_gene: TRBJ2-7
d_gene: NA
len: 14
v_gene: TRBV5-6

CDR3nt: TGTGCCAGCAGCACACCAGCTCACGGGCCTAGCACAGATACGCAGTATTTT
CDR3aa: CASSTPAHGPSTDTQYF
abundance: NA
j_gene: TRBJ2-3
d_gene: NA
len: 17
v_gene: TRBV7-2

CDR3nt: TGTGCCAGCCCGCAGGGAGGGAGTAATCAGCCCCAGCATTTT
CDR3aa: CASPQGGSNQPQHF
abundance: NA
j_gene: TRBJ1-5
d_gene: NA
len: 14
v_gene: TRBV27

CDR3nt: TGTGCCAGCAGCTATACGATGTTCAGGGGCAAGACAACTAATGAAAAACTGTTTTTT
CDR3aa: CASSYTMFRGKTTNEKLFF
abundance: NA
j_gene: TRBJ1-4
d_gene: NA
len: 19
v_gene: TRBV7-6

CDR3nt: TGTGCCAGCAGCGTACGAGGGACAGGGGGCGGCGGGGCCCAGTACTTC
CDR3aa: CASSVRGTGGGGAQYF
abundance: NA
j_gene: TRBJ2-5
d_gene: TRBD1
len: 16
v_gene: TRBV7-9

CDR3nt: TGTGCCTGGAGTGGAATAATGGGATCACCCCTCCACTTT
CDR3aa: CAWSGIMGSPLHF
abundance: NA
j_gene: TRBJ1-6
d_gene: NA
len: 13
v_gene: TRBV30

CDR3nt: TGTGCCAGCAGCTTGCAGCGGGAGCCCCCCTACAATGAGCAGTTCTTC
CDR3aa: CASSLQREPPYNEQFF
abundance: NA
j_gene: TRBJ2-1
d_gene: TRBD2
len: 16
v_gene: TRBV11-2

CDR3nt: TGTGCCAGCAGTTATGGGCTAGCCAAAAACATTCAGTACTTC
CDR3aa: CASSYGLAKNIQYF
abundance: NA
j_gene: TRBJ2-4
d_gene: NA
len: 14
v_gene: TRBV6-6

CDR3nt: TGCGCCAGCAGCTTGGACCGGGGCTACTACGAGCAGTACTTC
CDR3aa: CASSLDRGYYEQYF
abundance: NA
j_gene: TRBJ2-7
d_gene: NA
len: 14
v_gene: TRBV5-1

CDR3nt: TGTGCCAGCAGTTTTTTACTAGCGGGGTACAATGAGCAGTTCTTC
CDR3aa: CASSFLLAGYNEQFF
abundance: NA
j_gene: TRBJ2-1
d_gene: TRBD2
len: 15
v_gene: TRBV27

CDR3nt: TGTGCCAGTGGTGGGGACAGGGGTCCCAACGAGCAGTACTTC
CDR3aa: CASGGDRGPNEQYF
abundance: NA
j_gene: TRBJ2-7
d_gene: TRBD1
len: 14
v_gene: TRBV19

CDR3nt: TGTGCCAGCAGTTACCTCGGAGGCCTAGCCAAAAACATTCAGTACTTC
CDR3aa: CASSYLGGLAKNIQYF
abundance: once
j_gene: TRBJ2-4
d_gene: NA
len: 16
v_gene: TRBV6-5

CDR3nt: TGTGCCAGCTCACCATCGACTAGCGGTACCGGGGAGCTGTTTTTT
CDR3aa: CASSPSTSGTGELFF
abundance: NA
j_gene: TRBJ2-2
d_gene: TRBD2
len: 15
v_gene: TRBV18

CDR3nt: TGTGCCACCAGCAGCCAGGGCGGTGGTCAGCCCCAGCATTTT
CDR3aa: CATSSQGGGQPQHF
abundance: few
j_gene: TRBJ1-5
d_gene: NA
len: 14
v_gene: TRBV15

CDR3nt: TGTGCCATCAGTGAGTCGGTAGCCTCAAACTACGAGCAGTACTTC
CDR3aa: CAISESVASNYEQYF
abundance: NA
j_gene: TRBJ2-7
d_gene: NA
len: 15
v_gene: TRBV10-3

CDR3nt: TGTGCCAGCACCGTGACTCTAACGGGGTCCCAGTACTTC
CDR3aa: CASTVTLTGSQYF
abundance: once
j_gene: TRBJ2-5
d_gene: NA
len: 13
v_gene: TRBV6-1

CDR3nt: TGCGCCAGCAGCCACCAACAGGGGGATCAGCCCCAGCATTTT
CDR3aa: CASSHQQGDQPQHF
abundance: NA
j_gene: TRBJ1-5
d_gene: TRBD1
len: 14
v_gene: TRBV4-1

CDR3nt: TGTGCCAGCAGTGCTCCGGGACAGGGGGGCCCTGGCTACACCTTC
CDR3aa: CASSAPGQGGPGYTF
abundance: NA
j_gene: TRBJ1-2
d_gene: TRBD1
len: 15
v_gene: TRBV28